The 21 T cell receptor beta chains below come from one sample, sequenced in a study of blood T cell repertoires in COVID-19. Some clones are missing from TCRdb's copy, which holds only in-frame ones; the method was immunoSEQ multiplex PCR. The sample has about 140,000 clones; 84% are singletons. The sequencing sample was made of peripheral blood. These receptors all come from a woman of 80 years or more in a cohort sampled during active or convalescent COVID-19.

V gene TRBV3-1 (or the pseudogene TRBV3-2) combines with J gene TRBJ2-6; 7 positions agree with TRBD1. There are 16 residues in the CDR3. Germline lookup yields CDR1 LGHDT and CDR2 YNNKEL (reference sequence). J was trimmed by 1 base and V by 4 bases; bases with no gene match: 4. CDR3 DNA: TGTGCCAGCAGCCGACAGGGCGGATCTGGGGCCAACGTCCTGACTTTC. Translating gives CASSRQGGSGANVLTF.

The rearrangement joins TRBV18 to TRBJ1-5, with TRBD1 as a possible D gene (6 bases). Deletions cut 4 bases from V and 5 bases from J, with 15 bases between. The CDR3 runs to 15 residues. The germline CDR1 and CDR2 sequences are KGHSH and LQKENI. CDR3 residues: CASSRTYRDHQPQHF. In nucleotides, the CDR3 is TGTGCCAGCTCACGAACGTACAGGGACCATCAGCCCCAGCATTTT.

V and J are TRBV19 and TRBJ2-3; 10 nucleotides match TRBD1. The CDR3 extends over 19 amino acids. V trimming: 3 bases; J trimming: 4 bases; junction bases outside the gene matches: 16. CDR1 and CDR2 from the germline V gene are LNHDA and SQIVND (reference sequence). CDR3: CASSIRAGQGIYRSDTQYF. The CDR3 DNA reads TGTGCCAGTAGTATTAGGGCGGGACAGGGGATCTATCGATCAGATACGCAGTATTTT.

The chain recombines TRBV6-2 or TRBV6-3 with TRBJ1-2, with 9 bases lining up with TRBD1. CDR1 and CDR2 (germline): MNHEY, SVGEGT. V lost 5 bases to trimming and J lost 5 bases; unmatched junction nucleotides: 6. The CDR3 consists of 14 residues. The CDR3 region has the DNA TGTGCCAGCAGTCGTCCGGGACAGGGTTATGGCTACACCTTC. It codes for CASSRPGQGYGYTF.

V and J are TRBV6-4 and TRBJ2-7; D possibly corresponds to TRBD2 (6 bases). CDR3 length equals 16 residues. Germline assignment: CDR1 MRHNA and CDR2 SNTAGT. V lost 0 bases, J lost 4 bases, and 16 bases lay in between. The CDR3 nucleotides read TGTGCCAGCAGTGACTCTTGGGGACGGGGAGGATACGAGCAGTACTTC. It codes for CASSDSWGRGGYEQYF.

The DNA for the CDR3 is TGTGCCAGCAGCGCGAACGACAGGGTAGAGACCCAGTACTTC. Translation: CASSANDRVETQYF. The chain is built from TRBV28 and TRBJ2-5; 7 bases fit TRBD1. Germline lookup yields CDR1 MDHEN and CDR2 SYDVKM. The CDR3 totals 14 residues. V was pared by 6 bases and J by 4 bases, with 8 bases of the junction left unmatched.

This clone was recorded once. This sequence joins TRBV19 and TRBJ1-1; maybe TRBD1 (6 bases). The CDR3 is 15 residues long. Germline loops: CDR1 LNHDA, CDR2 SQIVND (reference sequence). The ends were cut back, 3 bases at V and 1 base at J, with 12 bases in the middle. CDR3 sequence reads: CASSIGGAANTEAFF. The CDR3 region has the DNA TGTGCCAGTAGTATCGGGGGGGCGGCGAACACTGAAGCTTTCTTT.

The chain is built from TRBV5-1 and TRBJ2-1, with TRBD1 matching over 9 bases. CDR1 is SGHRS and CDR2 is YFSETQ in the germline V gene. V trimming: 5 bases; J trimming: 7 bases; junction bases outside the gene matches: 10. This CDR3 comprises 15 residues. The CDR3 spells CASSQHGTGYNEQFF. The CDR3 bases are TGCGCCAGCAGTCAACACGGGACAGGGTATAATGAGCAGTTCTTC.

The J gene is TRBJ2-5, the V gene TRBV19, with D hard to call. V was trimmed by 4 bases and J by 5 bases, leaving 8 bases between them. The CDR3 is made up of 12 amino acids. The germline CDR1 and CDR2 sequences are LNHDA and SQIVND (reference sequence). The CDR3 is CASSTGGETQYF. CDR3 coding DNA: TGTGCCAGTAGTACGGGTGGGGAGACCCAGTACTTC.

The chain carries TRBV2 and TRBJ1-5, with D possibly TRBD1 on 5 matching bases. Trimming removed 6 bases from V and 5 bases from J, with 14 bases in between. The CDR3 has 14 amino acids. CDR1 and CDR2 (germline): SNHLY, FYNNEI. CDR3 in DNA: TGTGCCAGCAGGGGGGGGGTTAGGCATCAGCCCCAGCATTTT. Protein: CASRGGVRHQPQHF.

Only one count was recorded for this clone. This chain links TRBV6-2 or TRBV6-3 with TRBJ2-7; maybe TRBD2 (5 bases). Trimming stripped 0 bases from V and 3 bases from J, with 9 bases between. Germline V CDR1 and CDR2: MNHEY, SVGEGT. There are 14 residues in the CDR3. The CDR3 DNA reads TGTGCCAGCAGTTACTCGTACGGGGTCTACGAGCAGTACGTC. Translation: CASSYSYGVYEQYV.

This rearrangement joins TRBV27 to TRBJ1-1, with TRBD1 as a possible D gene (6 bases). This CDR3 contains 13 residues. V was pared by 6 bases and J by 3 bases, with 11 bases between. Germline CDR1 is MNHEY and CDR2 is SMNVEV (reference sequence). The CDR3 loop reads CASRGGGYTEAFF. The CDR3 DNA sequence: TGTGCCAGCAGAGGGGGGGGATACACTGAAGCTTTCTTT.

The rearrangement joins TRBV2 to TRBJ2-4; 8 bases match TRBD1. V trimming: 5 bases; J trimming: 0 bases; junction bases outside the gene matches: 3. The V gene's germline CDR1 is SNHLY and CDR2 FYNNEI. This CDR3 comprises 15 residues. The CDR3 DNA sequence: TGTGCCAGCAGTCCAGACAGGGGAGCCAAAAACATTCAGTACTTC. Its translation: CASSPDRGAKNIQYF.

In its sample, this clone was seen once. The genes are TRBV9 and TRBJ2-3; perhaps TRBD2 as D (5 bases). Germline CDR1 is SGDLS and CDR2 is YYNGEE. This CDR3 region has 16 residues. V lost 0 bases to trimming and J lost 2 bases, with 13 bases between them. CDR3 bases: TGTGCCAGCAGCGTAGAGGGAGTCCGGAACACAGATACGCAGTATTTT. Protein product: CASSVEGVRNTDTQYF.

The chain combines TRBV9 with TRBJ1-4; no clear D. Germline V gene sequence: CDR1 SGDLS, CDR2 YYNGEE. CDR3 length: 15 residues. V lost 4 bases and J 6 bases, leaving 16 bases between the germline ends. The CDR3 spells CASSPRGRNHEKLFF. CDR3 DNA sequence: TGTGCCAGCAGCCCGCGAGGGAGGAACCATGAAAAACTGTTTTTT.

The chain joins TRBV4-3 to TRBJ1-2; D is perhaps TRBD1 (5 bases). The V gene lost 5 bases and the J gene lost 0 bases, with 10 bases spanning the gap. Germline CDR1 is LGHNA and CDR2 is YSLEER. The CDR3 is made up of 14 amino acids. The CDR3 is CASSRGRANYGYTF. The CDR3 nucleotides are TGCGCCAGCAGCAGGGGCCGAGCTAACTATGGCTACACCTTC.

Only one count was recorded for this clone. This chain uses TRBV5-1 with TRBJ1-4; no clear D. Germline V gives CDR1 SGHRS, CDR2 YFSETQ. The CDR3 is 13 amino acids. V was pared by 5 bases and J by 8 bases, with 13 bases between. CDR3 nucleotide sequence: TGCGCCAGCAGTGGCTCAGCAGGCGAAAAACTGTTTTTT. The encoded protein is CASSGSAGEKLFF. The full variable domain, in which reference TRBV5-1 and TRBJ1-4 provide the parts outside the CDR3, is KAGVTQTPRYLIKTRGQQVTLSCSPISGHRSVSWYQQTPGQGLQFLFEYFSETQRNKGNFPGRFSGRQFSNSRSEMNVSTLELGDSALYLCASSGSAGEKLFFGSGTQLSVL.

This clone was recorded only once. This rearrangement joins TRBV5-6 to TRBJ1-1; TRBD1 agrees at 8 bases. This CDR3 has 15 residues. Germline trimming cut 2 bases from V and 2 bases from J; bases unmatched to any gene: 5. Per the germline V gene, CDR1 is SGHDT and CDR2 is YYEEEE. The CDR3 DNA follows: TGTGCCAGCAGCTTACTGGACAGGGTTAACACTGAAGCTTTCTTT. Residues: CASSLLDRVNTEAFF.

The chain has TRBV5-1 and TRBJ2-7; D possibly corresponds to TRBD1 (6 bases). Deletions cut 4 bases from V and 4 bases from J, with 30 bases between. The CDR3 totals 19 residues. In germline, CDR1 is SGHRS, CDR2 YFSETQ. The CDR3 bases are TGCGCCAGCAGCCCCCGGGGTATGACAGGCACCCAGGTCTGGTACGAGCAGTACTTC. As protein: CASSPRGMTGTQVWYEQYF.

This CDR3 is CASSRLGAAGANVLTF. The CDR3 region has the DNA TGTGCCAGCAGTCGACTAGGGGCTGCTGGGGCCAACGTCCTGACTTTC. The rearrangement links TRBV7-9 to TRBJ2-6; D is possibly TRBD2 (6 bases). The germline V and J ends were trimmed by 6 bases and 2 bases, with 14 bases remaining between them. CDR3 size: 16 residues. CDR1 and CDR2 from the germline V gene are SEHNR and FQNEAQ (reference sequence).

The V call is TRBV21-1, the J call TRBJ1-5; TRBD1, as called in the table, went unchecked against the DNA. TRBV21-1 is a pseudogene segment. This CDR3 comprises 19 residues. The DNA of the CDR3 is TGTGCCAGCAGCAAATCGAACAGGTGGATCTTGTCGGGCGATCAGCCCCAGCATTTT. Translation: CASSKSNRWILSGDQPQHF.